This T cell receptor (beta chain) is from a study of cytomegalovirus exposure and HLA in healthy donors. The study, taken as a whole, reports: With DRB1 most and HLA-C fewest, TCR association rates differed between HLA loci in a later analysis. Presence/absence analyses took donor sequencing depth as roughly uniform.

Primers for the PCR totalled 60 Vbeta and 13 Jbeta. Method: immunoSEQ multiplex PCR; TCRdb's copy keeps in-frame clones and lacks some. The sample carries more than 110,000 clones, more than 75% recorded once. Each donor's status was that of a healthy bone marrow donor. The CDR3 length is 14 residues. V lost 5 bases and J 9 bases, leaving 14 bases between the germline ends. Germline lookup yields CDR1 SNHLY and CDR2 FYNNEI. In the case of this clone: No antigen is known for it.

Sequencing was carried out using PBMCs. The chain employs TRBV2 and TRBJ1-6; D may be TRBD1 (6 bases). The source is a male donor in good health and CMV-seronegative. In nucleotides, the CDR3 is TGTGCCAGCAGTCCCGGGACACTCCTTTCACCCCTCCACTTT. This gives the protein CASSPGTLLSPLHF.